This entry lists 5 T cell receptor beta chains sequenced from one sample in a study of blood T cell repertoires in COVID-19. Clones were read by immunoSEQ multiplex PCR, and TCRdb kept only the in-frame ones, dropping some. The repertoire holds about 97,000 clones, around 80% seen once, with approximately 9.9% in the top ten. Sequencing input: peripheral blood. Receptors were obtained from a man in his 60s with active or convalescent COVID-19.

The CDR3 DNA reads TGTGCCAGCAGCTTTTCGGACAGGGCTTTAGGCGAGCAGTACGTC. This translates into CASSFSDRALGEQYV. This rearrangement joins TRBV7-8 to TRBJ2-7; 8 bases are a match to TRBD1. V dropped 3 bases and J dropped 6; count of bases not matched to a gene: 10. The CDR3 loop spans 15 amino acids. Germline assignment: CDR1 SGHVS and CDR2 FQNEAQ.

This chain joins TRBV7-9 and TRBJ2-1; 11 nucleotides align to TRBD2. V was pared by 3 bases and J by 5 bases, with 9 bases of the junction left unmatched. The CDR3 is 17 residues long. Germline CDR1 reads SEHNR; CDR2 reads FQNEAQ (reference sequence). CDR3 nucleotides: TGTGCCAGCAGCTTCTATGGTAGCGGGAGGGCCCACAATGAGCAGTTCTTC. It specifies CASSFYGSGRAHNEQFF.

The rearrangement joins TRBV6-6 to TRBJ1-1; TRBD1 aligns across 7 bases. After removal of 0 bases from V and 6 bases from J, the junction contained 1 base not matched to a gene. The CDR3 has 13 amino acids. Germline values: CDR1 MNHNY, CDR2 SVGAGI (reference sequence). The CDR3 region is CASSYSRGAEAFF. CDR3 DNA sequence: TGTGCCAGCAGTTACTCCAGGGGGGCTGAAGCTTTCTTT.

The V call is TRBV5-1, the J call TRBJ2-7; D is uncertain. The CDR3 has 13 residues. The germline gives CDR1 SGHRS, CDR2 YFSETQ. V was shortened by 0 bases and J by 5 bases, with 9 bases between the two germline ends. The DNA for the CDR3 is TGCGCCAGCAGCTTGGAGACTCCTGACGAGCAGTACTTC. Its translation is CASSLETPDEQYF.

In its sample, this clone was seen once. The V and J genes are TRBV2 and TRBJ2-1, with 8 bases lining up with TRBD1. V was pared by 6 bases and J by 0 bases, with 7 bases of the junction left unmatched. This CDR3 has 16 residues. Looked up from germline, CDR1 is SNHLY and CDR2 is FYNNEI. The CDR3 region is CASRGRQGISYNEQFF. CDR3 bases: TGTGCCAGCAGGGGGAGACAGGGGATCTCCTACAATGAGCAGTTCTTC.